A single sample is the source of the 27 T cell receptor beta chains below, sequenced in a study of blood T cell repertoires in COVID-19. Repertoires were generated with immunoSEQ multiplex PCR, while TCRdb's copy carries only in-frame clones and drops some. The table shows 84,000 or so clones, with 75% to 85% occurring only once. Specimen: peripheral blood. The source is a woman older than 75 with acute or convalescent COVID-19.

The chain uses TRBV30 and TRBJ1-4, with a possible D match to TRBD1 (5 bases). The CDR3 length is 16 residues. With 0 bases removed from V and 8 bases from J, the gap between germline ends came to 19 bases. Germline CDR1 is GTSNPN and CDR2 is SVGIG (reference sequence). The CDR3 protein is CAWSVGGSLSGEKLFF. The CDR3 nucleotides read TGTGCCTGGAGTGTCGGGGGATCTTTATCAGGCGAAAAACTGTTTTTT.

This rearrangement joins TRBV11-3 to TRBJ2-1, with 7 bases aligning to TRBD1. The length of the CDR3 is 15 residues. V lost 5 bases to trimming and J lost 4 bases; unmatched junction nucleotides: 8. Per germline, CDR1 SGHNT and CDR2 YENEEA. The CDR3 nucleotides are TGTGCCAGCAGCCGGACAGGATGGGCTTACAATGAGCAGTTCTTC. It yields the protein CASSRTGWAYNEQFF.

The J gene is TRBJ1-1, the V gene TRBV11-3, with 11 bases identical to TRBD1. The CDR3 contains 14 residues. CDR1 SGHNT and CDR2 YENEEA come from the germline V gene. After removal of 5 bases from V and 7 bases from J, the junction contained 6 bases not matched to a gene. CDR3: CASSGRTGGGEAFF. In DNA, the CDR3 is TGTGCCAGCAGCGGGAGGACAGGGGGCGGTGAAGCTTTCTTT.

The chain employs TRBV2 and TRBJ2-3, with 8 bases that match TRBD2. Germline CDR1 SNHLY, CDR2 FYNNEI. The CDR3 has 15 residues. Losses at the gene ends were 2 bases for V and 4 bases for J; bases not matched to a gene: 5. The CDR3 nucleotides are TGTGCCAGCAGTGAACCGGGGGGGCCGTCAGATACGCAGTATTTT. Its translation: CASSEPGGPSDTQYF.

This clone was detected only a few times. The genes are TRBV7-8 and TRBJ2-1, with 7 positions matching TRBD1. J lost 4 bases, V lost 5 bases, and 8 bases had no gene match. Germline CDR1 reads SGHVS; CDR2 reads FQNEAQ. This CDR3 is built from 15 residues. The CDR3 sequence is CASSLYRGRYNEQFF. In nucleotides, the CDR3 is TGTGCCAGCAGCCTGTACAGGGGCCGATACAATGAGCAGTTCTTC.

This chain connects TRBV30 to TRBJ2-2; TRBD2 is a possible D gene (5 bases). The CDR3 is made up of 13 amino acids. V lost 1 base to trimming and J lost 7 bases, with 10 bases between them. From germline, CDR1 is GTSNPN and CDR2 SVGIG (reference sequence). For the CDR3, the DNA is TGTGCCTGGAGTGCAGCGGCGGGCGGGGAGCTGTTTTTT. Translated: CAWSAAAGGELFF. Complete variable domain (other parts from reference TRBV30 and TRBJ2-2): SQTIHQWPATLVQPVGSPLSLECTVEGTSNPNLYWYRQAAGRGLQLLFYSVGIGQISSEVPQNLSASRPQDRQFILSSKKLLLSDSGFYLCAWSAAAGGELFFGEGSRLTVL.

The rearrangement joins TRBV5-1 to TRBJ2-3; D may be TRBD1 (7 bases). CDR1 and CDR2 (germline): SGHRS, YFSETQ. With 0 bases removed from V and 0 bases from J, the gap between germline ends came to 14 bases. This CDR3 spans 17 amino acids. CDR3 DNA: TGCGCCAGCAGCTTGGAGGCCCAGGGGGGAAGCACAGATACGCAGTATTTT. Its translation: CASSLEAQGGSTDTQYF.

This clone is a singleton in its sample. This sequence joins TRBV19 and TRBJ2-3, with 10 bases aligning to TRBD1. This CDR3 comprises 15 residues. The germline V gene encodes CDR1 LNHDA and CDR2 SQIVND (reference sequence). V was clipped by 4 bases and J by 3 bases; unmatched bases: 4. CDR3 region: CASSKGQGWTDTQYF. The DNA for the CDR3 is TGTGCCAGTAGTAAGGGACAGGGGTGGACAGATACGCAGTATTTT.

The table lists this clone with a count of one. The chain links TRBV7-8 to TRBJ2-4; the D is unclear. The germline V gene encodes CDR1 SGHVS and CDR2 FQNEAQ. Trimming removed 5 bases at V and 6 bases at J, with 8 bases between. The CDR3 runs 12 residues. The DNA of the CDR3 is TGTGCCAGCAGCCTATACAGAAACATTCAGTACTTC. This encodes CASSLYRNIQYF.

J is TRBJ2-7 and V is TRBV6-2 or TRBV6-3; 10 nucleotides align to TRBD2. The junction had 8 bases not matched to a gene; V was cut back by 2 bases and J by 7 bases. CDR1 and CDR2 (germline): MNHEY, SVGEGT. The CDR3 runs to 15 residues. The CDR3 spells CASSYVGLAGVEQYF. The CDR3 DNA follows: TGTGCCAGCAGTTACGTCGGCCTAGCGGGGGTAGAGCAGTACTTC.

The chain couples TRBV29-1 to TRBJ1-1, with a possible D match to TRBD1 (5 bases). Germline-derived CDR1 and CDR2 are SQVTM and ANQGSEA. V lost 4 bases and J lost 1, with 10 bases in between. This CDR3 region has 13 residues. The CDR3 spells CSVARGGNTEAFF. In DNA form, the CDR3 reads TGCAGCGTTGCTAGGGGCGGGAACACTGAAGCTTTCTTT.

The chain links TRBV5-1 to TRBJ2-7; 12 bases are shared with TRBD2. From germline, CDR1 is SGHRS and CDR2 YFSETQ. The CDR3 totals 14 residues. V was pared by 4 bases and J by 7 bases, with 6 bases of the junction left unmatched. In nucleotides, the CDR3 is TGCGCCAGCAGCCCGGGACTAGCGGGCGGGGAGCAGTACTTC. Translated, it gives CASSPGLAGGEQYF. Complete variable domain (other parts from reference TRBV5-1 and TRBJ2-7): KAGVTQTPRYLIKTRGQQVTLSCSPISGHRSVSWYQQTPGQGLQFLFEYFSETQRNKGNFPGRFSGRQFSNSRSEMNVSTLELGDSALYLCASSPGLAGGEQYFGPGTRLTVT.

This clone was counted once. The V call is TRBV3-1 (or the pseudogene TRBV3-2), the J call TRBJ2-7; TRBD1 might be the D (6 bases). Deletions cut 5 bases from V and 4 bases from J, with 15 bases between. Germline V gene sequence: CDR1 LGHDT, CDR2 YNNKEL (reference sequence). The CDR3 runs 14 residues. The CDR3 DNA sequence: TGTGCCAGCAGCACACTCGGACAGAGTTACGAGCAGTACTTC. Its translation is CASSTLGQSYEQYF.

The chain employs TRBV2 and TRBJ2-2, with D perhaps TRBD1 (6 bases). V was trimmed by 5 bases and J by 1 base, leaving 8 bases between them. The CDR3 length is 14 residues. Germline V gives CDR1 SNHLY, CDR2 FYNNEI. DNA for the CDR3: TGTGCCAGCAGTAAGGGACAGAACACCGGGGAGCTGTTTTTT. Amino acid sequence: CASSKGQNTGELFF.

The CDR3, as DNA: TGCGCCAGCAGCCCCCTTGTCAGACGTAGGATACAGGGGGACGAGCAGTACTTC. It encodes CASSPLVRRRIQGDEQYF. V usage is TRBV5-1 and J usage is TRBJ2-7; 8 positions match TRBD1. CDR3 length equals 18 residues. Per the germline V gene, CDR1 is SGHRS and CDR2 is YFSETQ. V trimming: 4 bases; J trimming: 5 bases; junction bases outside the gene matches: 20.

The gene calls are TRBV6-4 and TRBJ1-5, with a weak D call TRBD1 (5 bases). The CDR3 consists of 16 residues. Deletions cut 8 bases from V and 0 bases from J, with 17 bases between. From germline, CDR1 is MRHNA and CDR2 SNTAGT. The chain's CDR3 is CASGGVWKYSNQPQHF. CDR3 DNA: TGTGCCAGCGGGGGGGTTTGGAAATATAGCAATCAGCCCCAGCATTTT.

The rearrangement uses TRBV30 and TRBJ1-6, with 10 nucleotides matching TRBD1. The length of the CDR3 is 14 residues. V lost 2 bases, J lost 9 bases, and 4 bases stayed unmatched. Germline V gives CDR1 GTSNPN, CDR2 SVGIG (reference sequence). The CDR3 reads CAWSTWTGGSPLHF. DNA of the CDR3: TGTGCCTGGAGTACCTGGACAGGGGGTTCACCCCTCCACTTT.

V and J are TRBV5-1 and TRBJ2-1; 8 nucleotides align to TRBD1. The CDR3 is 15 residues long. Unmatched junction bases numbered 6, after V lost 4 bases and J lost 3 bases. CDR1 is SGHRS and CDR2 is YFSETQ in the germline V gene. The DNA for the CDR3 is TGCGCCAGCAGCGACCCCGGGACAGGCTACAATGAGCAGTTCTTC. Its translation: CASSDPGTGYNEQFF.

This clone was counted between two and nine times. V is TRBV5-8 and J is TRBJ1-4, with 12 bases that match TRBD1. Germline CDR1 SGHTS, CDR2 YDEGEE. This CDR3 spans 17 amino acids. The J segment lost 4 bases and the V segment lost 6 bases, leaving 10 bases of the junction unmatched. The CDR3 nucleotides read TGTGCCAGCACCCCCGGGACAGGGGGCAAGTATAATGAAAAACTGTTTTTT. Its translation is CASTPGTGGKYNEKLFF.

The chain couples TRBV7-6 to TRBJ2-7; D gene ambiguous. This CDR3 is 14 amino acids long. Germline V gives CDR1 SGHVS, CDR2 FNYEAQ. V gave up 5 bases and J gave up 3 bases, with 14 bases separating them. The CDR3 DNA reads as TGTGCCAGCAGCCCACCCCCACGGTGCTACGAGCAGTACTTC. The encoded protein is CASSPPPRCYEQYF.

This clone turned up a few times. The chain employs TRBV7-5 and TRBJ2-7; TRBD2, the D gene given by the table, was not confirmed from the DNA. TRBV7-5 is reported as a pseudogene. The CDR3 is 18 residues long. CDR3 in DNA: TGTGCCAGAAGCTCTAGCGGCCCAAACAGGAGGGTTGTCCACGAGCAGTACTTC. Translated, it gives CARSSSGPNRRVVHEQYF.

The gene calls are TRBV10-2 and TRBJ2-7; 7 bases line up with TRBD2. The CDR3 extends over 15 amino acids. From germline, CDR1 is WSHSY and CDR2 SAAADI. The trim removed 2 bases at V and 2 bases at J, leaving 6 bases unmatched. CDR3 nucleotide sequence: TGCGCCAGCAGTGAGGGGGGGGTCCCCCCCTACGAGCAGTACTTC. It encodes CASSEGGVPPYEQYF.

This chain connects TRBV29-1 to TRBJ1-2, with TRBD1 matching 10 bases. Unmatched junction bases numbered 9, after V lost 3 bases and J lost 2 bases. The CDR3 length is 16 residues. CDR1 is SQVTM and CDR2 is ANQGSEA in the germline V gene. CDR3 sequence: CSVDGGQGRLNYGYTF. The CDR3 region has the DNA TGCAGCGTTGATGGGGGACAGGGGAGGTTAAACTATGGCTACACCTTC.

V gene TRBV3-1 (or the pseudogene TRBV3-2) combines with J gene TRBJ2-3; 14 nucleotides agree with TRBD2. CDR3 length: 17 amino acids. V lost 4 bases, J lost 6 bases, and 9 bases stayed unmatched. Looked up from germline, CDR1 is LGHDT and CDR2 is YNNKEL (reference sequence). The CDR3 DNA reads as TGTGCCAGCAGCCCAGACGGGACTAGCGGGGGAGTGGATACGCAGTATTTT. This encodes CASSPDGTSGGVDTQYF.

The V call is TRBV11-2, the J call TRBJ2-7; 12 bases are a match to TRBD1. Germline V lookup: CDR1 SGHAT, CDR2 FQNNGV. The ends lost 5 bases at V and 6 bases at J; junction bases unmatched: 14. The CDR3 has 17 amino acids. CDR3 nucleotides: TGTGCCAGCAGCCTCTCCCGACTGGGGACAGGGGGCATCGAGCAGTACTTC. This codes for CASSLSRLGTGGIEQYF.

The chain couples TRBV14 to TRBJ2-7; 11 positions match TRBD2. The CDR3 totals 16 residues. Germline V gene data show CDR1 as SGHDN and CDR2 as FVKESK. After removal of 1 base from V and 2 bases from J, the junction contained 4 bases not matched to a gene. The CDR3 DNA follows: TGTGCCAGCAGCCAAGCTACTAGCGGGAGACCCTACGAGCAGTACTTC. This codes for CASSQATSGRPYEQYF.

This rearrangement joins TRBV9 to TRBJ2-3, with 11 bases aligning to TRBD2. V was pared by 4 bases and J by 2 bases, with 9 bases of the junction left unmatched. This CDR3 comprises 17 residues. Germline loops: CDR1 SGDLS, CDR2 YYNGEE. This CDR3 reads CASSPRGSGRATDTQYF. CDR3 nucleotides: TGTGCCAGCAGCCCACGGGGTAGCGGGAGGGCCACAGATACGCAGTATTTT.